The rows below give T cell receptor beta chains drawn from one sample of a study of blood T cell repertoires in COVID-19. The assay was immunoSEQ multiplex PCR, and TCRdb's table has in-frame clones only and misses some. The table shows 120,000 to 150,000 clones, with roughly nine tenths occurring only once. Sequenced material: peripheral blood. Receptors were obtained from a human donor in a cohort sampled during active COVID-19. CDR3s include the opening cysteine and the closing phenylalanine or tryptophan. A D gene is named only where the DNA matches it firmly. For some rows the clone size is stated as once, few or many, or as a class when expanded; others skip it.

clone_size	j_call	d_call	v_call	cdr3_nt	cdr3_aa
NA	TRBJ2-1	TRBD1	TRBV19	TGTGCCAGTAGTATTCCCCGGGACAGGGGCGGCTACAATGAGCAGTTCTTC	CASSIPRDRGGYNEQFF
few	TRBJ1-6	TRBD1	TRBV5-4	TGTGCCAGCAGCCTGACAGGGTATAATTCACCCCTCCACTTT	CASSLTGYNSPLHF
NA	TRBJ1-1	TRBD1	TRBV11-3	TGTGCCAGCAGCCCCGGACAGGGGGCTGAAGCTTTCTTT	CASSPGQGAEAFF
NA	TRBJ2-2	TRBD1	TRBV25-1	TGTGCCAGCACCCCCGGACAGGGGGTGAGGAACACCGGGGAGCTGTTTTTT	CASTPGQGVRNTGELFF
NA	TRBJ1-2	NA	TRBV30	TGTGCCTGGAGTGGATCGACGGCAGGGTTCCCCTATGGCTACACCTTC	CAWSGSTAGFPYGYTF
NA	TRBJ1-1	NA	TRBV15	TGTGCCACCAGCAGAGACGGGGGTCTAAAGCCCCTAGCCTTCTTT	CATSRDGGLKPLAFF
NA	TRBJ2-2	TRBD1	TRBV24-1	TGTGCCACCAGTGATCCCGGACAGGGCATGTCCGGGGAGCTGTTTTTT	CATSDPGQGMSGELFF
NA	TRBJ2-1	NA	TRBV27	TGTGCCAGCAGCCCCCGTTATCGTGCGGCAGTCTCCTACAATGAGCAGTTCTTC	CASSPRYRAAVSYNEQFF
NA	TRBJ2-5	TRBD2	TRBV2	TGTGCCAGCAGTTCGACTAGCGGGGCGCCGGGGGAGACCCAGTACTTC	CASSSTSGAPGETQYF
NA	TRBJ2-3	TRBD1	TRBV27	TGTGCCAGTTCGGACAGGGGAGGAGCAGATACGCAGTATTTT	CASSDRGGADTQYF
once	TRBJ2-3	TRBD1	TRBV7-9	TGTGCCAGCAGCTTGGACAGGGCTGGGGATACGCAGTATTTT	CASSLDRAGDTQYF
NA	TRBJ2-2	NA	TRBV7-9	TGTGCCAGCAGCTACGTAGGACACGGCATAGACGGGGAGCTGTTTTTT	CASSYVGHGIDGELFF
NA	TRBJ2-3	TRBD2	TRBV24-1	TGTGCCACCAGTGACCCCGGGAGCGGGGAAGCAGATACGCAGTATTTT	CATSDPGSGEADTQYF
NA	TRBJ2-5	TRBD1	TRBV5-1	TGCGCCAGCAGCAGGGGGCAGGGTTCCCAAGAGACCCAGTACTTC	CASSRGQGSQETQYF
NA	TRBJ2-7	NA	TRBV6-5	TGTGCCAGCAGTTACTCAGGGCTAGCATACGAGCAGTACTTC	CASSYSGLAYEQYF
NA	TRBJ2-2	TRBD2	TRBV2	TGTGCCAGCACCTCCGGGACTAGCGGTAACACCGGGGAGCTGTTTTTT	CASTSGTSGNTGELFF
NA	TRBJ1-4	NA	TRBV11-2	TGTGCCAGCAGCCCTCGCGGGGTGGTTTTCTCTGGTAATGAAAAACTGTTTTTT	CASSPRGVVFSGNEKLFF
NA	TRBJ2-7	NA	TRBV24-1	TGTGCCACCAGTGTGGAGCGAACCTACGAGCAGTACTTC	CATSVERTYEQYF
NA	TRBJ1-5	TRBD1	TRBV4-1	TGCGCCAGCAGCCAAGGACCCGGGACAGGGGATGATCAGCCCCAGCATTTT	CASSQGPGTGDDQPQHF
NA	TRBJ2-7	NA	TRBV5-6	TGTGCCAGTATGGGGCAGGAGAGCTACGAGCAGTACTTC	CASMGQESYEQYF
NA	TRBJ1-1	TRBD1	TRBV4-3	TGCGCCAGCAGCCAAGGCAGGGGGCGAGTCACTGAAGCTTTCTTT	CASSQGRGRVTEAFF
once	TRBJ2-1	NA	TRBV19	TGTGCCAGTAGTATTACGGTCGCGGGTGAGCAGTTCTTC	CASSITVAGEQFF
NA	TRBJ2-7	TRBD2	TRBV30	TGTGCCTGGAGCGATGGGGGGGGTGGAAACGAGCAGTACTTC	CAWSDGGGGNEQYF
NA	TRBJ1-3	NA	TRBV7-2	TGTGCCAGCAGACTGACAGGTGGAAACACCATATATTTT	CASRLTGGNTIYF
NA	TRBJ2-7	NA	TRBV5-4	TGTGCCAGCAGCTTGTACAGGGTTGGATCCTACGAGCAGTACTTC	CASSLYRVGSYEQYF
NA	TRBJ2-1	NA	TRBV12-3/TRBV12-4	TGTGCCAGCACCGGTTACAATGAGCAGTTCTTC	CASTGYNEQFF
NA	TRBJ1-5	NA	TRBV7-9	TGTGCCAGCAGCTTCGGGACATCTAGCAATCAGCCCCAGCATTTT	CASSFGTSSNQPQHF
NA	TRBJ2-3	TRBD2	TRBV4-2	TGTGCCAGCAGTCCCCCCGGACTAGCGGGCACAGATACGCAGTATTTT	CASSPPGLAGTDTQYF
NA	TRBJ2-2	TRBD1	TRBV9	TGTGCCAGCAGCTCCTATTACAGGGGAACCGGGGAGCTGTTTTTT	CASSSYYRGTGELFF
NA	TRBJ2-7	NA	TRBV12-3/TRBV12-4	TGTGCCAGCAGTTTCGACAGAGCCTACGAGCAGTACTTC	CASSFDRAYEQYF
NA	TRBJ1-3	NA	TRBV10-1	TGCGCCAGCAGTGGGCGACAGTCAAGCTCTGGAAACACCATATATTTT	CASSGRQSSSGNTIYF
NA	TRBJ1-5	TRBD1	TRBV7-2	TGTGCCAGCAGCTCGGGACAGACCTTTAATCAGCCCCAGCATTTT	CASSSGQTFNQPQHF
once	TRBJ1-1	NA	TRBV2	TGTGCCAGCAGTGCCCAGGGAGGGGACACTGAAGCTTTCTTT	CASSAQGGDTEAFF
NA	TRBJ2-5	NA	TRBV7-2	TGTGCCAGCAGCTTAGATCCCCGTGAGACCCAGTACTTC	CASSLDPRETQYF
few	TRBJ1-2	NA	TRBV20-1	TGCAGTGCGGGGGGGGACTATGGCTACACCTTC	CSAGGDYGYTF
NA	TRBJ2-2	NA	TRBV6-2/TRBV6-3	TGTGCCAGCAGTTACATTACAGGGTCGAGTACCGGGGAGCTGTTTTTT	CASSYITGSSTGELFF
few	TRBJ1-5	TRBD1	TRBV6-4	TGTGCCAGCAGTCAGGGGGCCAGCAATCAGCCCCAGCATTTT	CASSQGASNQPQHF
few	TRBJ2-7	NA	TRBV7-8	TGTGCCAGCAGCTTACTCCCAGGGATGTACGAGCAGTACTTC	CASSLLPGMYEQYF
NA	TRBJ2-7	TRBD1	TRBV29-1	TGCAGCGTTGAAGATACCGGGACAGGGGGGGCCTACGAGCAGTACTTC	CSVEDTGTGGAYEQYF
NA	TRBJ1-3	TRBD1	TRBV5-1	TGCGCCAGCAGCTTGGCAGGGGGCACTGGAAACACCATATATTTT	CASSLAGGTGNTIYF
NA	TRBJ1-6	NA	TRBV28	TGTGCCAGCAGTGTAGATTGGCGGGCGAATTCACCCCTCCACTTT	CASSVDWRANSPLHF
NA	TRBJ2-7	NA	TRBV19	TGTGCCAGTAGTATTACAGGGAACTACGAGCAGTACTTC	CASSITGNYEQYF
NA	TRBJ2-6	NA	TRBV27	TGTGCCAGCAGTTTAAGCGTATCTGGGGCCAACGTCCTGACTTTC	CASSLSVSGANVLTF
NA	TRBJ1-3	NA	TRBV5-8	TGTGCCAGCAGCTTAGGGAGCTCTGGAAACACCATATATTTT	CASSLGSSGNTIYF
NA	TRBJ2-7	TRBD1	TRBV6-5	TGTGCCAGCAGTTACCTCAGGGGGCTCGAGCAGTACTTC	CASSYLRGLEQYF
NA	TRBJ1-1	TRBD1	TRBV27	TGTGCCAGCAGTTTGACCCGACAGGGTCACACTGAAGCTTTCTTT	CASSLTRQGHTEAFF
NA	TRBJ2-3	NA	TRBV5-1	TGCGCCAGCAGCCTGGGTTTAACGGGTTATAGCACAGATACGCAGTATTTT	CASSLGLTGYSTDTQYF
once	TRBJ1-1	TRBD1	TRBV10-3	TGTGCCATCAGTGGCGGACAGGTTAACACTGAAGCTTTCTTT	CAISGGQVNTEAFF
NA	TRBJ1-6	NA	TRBV21-1	TGTGCCAGCAGCATTCGCCCCGGGACAGGGGGCCTACCCCTCCACTTT	CASSIRPGTGGLPLHF
NA	TRBJ1-2	NA	TRBV30	TGTGCCTGGAGTGCCGGCTATGGCTACACCTTC	CAWSAGYGYTF
NA	TRBJ1-2	TRBD1	TRBV27	TGTGCCAGCAGTCAAACCGGGACAGGGGTCAACTATGGCTACACCTTC	CASSQTGTGVNYGYTF
NA	TRBJ1-1	NA	TRBV6-5	TGTGCCAGCATGGAGGGGATCGGGAACACTGAAGCTTTCTTT	CASMEGIGNTEAFF
once	TRBJ1-3	TRBD1	TRBV4-3	TGCGCCAGCAGCCTAGCGACAGGGGAAAACACCATATATTTT	CASSLATGENTIYF
NA	TRBJ2-7	NA	TRBV7-9	TGTGCCAGCAGCTTACAGTCCTCCTACGAGCAGTACTTC	CASSLQSSYEQYF
few	TRBJ2-2	NA	TRBV30	TGTGCCTGGAGTGTACCCGCCGGCACCGGGGAGCTGTTTTTT	CAWSVPAGTGELFF
once	TRBJ1-1	NA	TRBV5-1	TGCGCCAGCAGGTATACAGCGGACACTGAAGCTTTCTTT	CASRYTADTEAFF
NA	TRBJ2-2	NA	TRBV7-9	TGTGCCAGCAGCTTAGAGACAGGACACACCGGGGAGCTGTTTTTT	CASSLETGHTGELFF
NA	TRBJ2-1	NA	TRBV28	TGTGCCAGCAGTTTCGGTCTAGTCGAGCAGTTCTTC	CASSFGLVEQFF
NA	TRBJ2-4	NA	TRBV5-1	TGCGCCAGCAGCAACCGGTCGCAGGGTTCCAAAAACATTCAGTACTTC	CASSNRSQGSKNIQYF